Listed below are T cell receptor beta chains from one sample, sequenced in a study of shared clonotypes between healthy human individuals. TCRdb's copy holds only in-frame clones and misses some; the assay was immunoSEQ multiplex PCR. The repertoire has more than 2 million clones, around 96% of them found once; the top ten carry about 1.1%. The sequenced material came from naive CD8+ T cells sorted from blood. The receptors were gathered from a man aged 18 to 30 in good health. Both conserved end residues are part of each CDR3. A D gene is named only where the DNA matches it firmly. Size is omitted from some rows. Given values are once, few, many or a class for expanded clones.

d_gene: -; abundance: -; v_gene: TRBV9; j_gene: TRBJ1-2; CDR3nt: TGTGCCAGCAGCGTAGATGGGGGCGGATATGGCTACACCTTC; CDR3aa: CASSVDGGGYGYTF
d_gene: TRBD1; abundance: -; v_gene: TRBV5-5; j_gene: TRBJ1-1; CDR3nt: TGTGCCAGCAGCTTGGAATCGGATACCTGGACAGGGGACACTGAAGCTTTCTTT; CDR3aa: CASSLESDTWTGDTEAFF
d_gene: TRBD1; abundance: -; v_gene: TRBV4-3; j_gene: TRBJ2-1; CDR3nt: TGCGCCAGCAGCCAAGGGGACAGAACTTACAATGAGCAGTTCTTC; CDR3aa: CASSQGDRTYNEQFF
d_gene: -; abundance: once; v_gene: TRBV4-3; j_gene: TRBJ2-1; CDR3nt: TGCGCCAGCAGCCAAGAGTGGACCCTGAGCTCCTACAATGAGCAGTTCTTC; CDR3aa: CASSQEWTLSSYNEQFF
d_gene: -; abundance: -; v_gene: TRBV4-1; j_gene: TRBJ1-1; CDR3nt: TGCGCCAGCAGCCAAGCTCCCTCGGGCGTCACTGAAGCTTTCTTT; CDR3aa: CASSQAPSGVTEAFF
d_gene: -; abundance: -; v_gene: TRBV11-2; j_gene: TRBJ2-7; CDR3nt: TGTGCCAGCAGCTTTCAGGGGGGGAGCTCCTACGAGCAGTACTTC; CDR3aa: CASSFQGGSSYEQYF
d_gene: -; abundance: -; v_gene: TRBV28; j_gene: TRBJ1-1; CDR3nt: TGTGCCAGCAGTTTTAGAGGTGGTACTGAAGCTTTCTTT; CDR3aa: CASSFRGGTEAFF
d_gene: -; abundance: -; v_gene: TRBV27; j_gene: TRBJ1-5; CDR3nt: TGTGCCAGCGGCGTAGGGTCTAGCAATCAGCCCCAGCATTTT; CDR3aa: CASGVGSSNQPQHF
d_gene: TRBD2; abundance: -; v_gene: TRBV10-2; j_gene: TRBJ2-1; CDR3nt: TGCGCCAGCAGTGTAGCGGGAGGGCCCTACAATGAGCAGTTCTTC; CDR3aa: CASSVAGGPYNEQFF
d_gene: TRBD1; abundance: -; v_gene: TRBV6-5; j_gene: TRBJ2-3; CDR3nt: TGTGCCAGCACCACGGACAGGGTTCCCCTTACGCAGTATTTT; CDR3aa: CASTTDRVPLTQYF
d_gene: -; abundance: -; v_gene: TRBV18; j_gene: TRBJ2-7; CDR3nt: TGTGCCAGCTCACCGGAACAGGACCTCGCCTACGAGCAGTACTTC; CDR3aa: CASSPEQDLAYEQYF
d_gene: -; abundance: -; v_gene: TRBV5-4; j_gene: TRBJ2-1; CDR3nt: TGTGCCAGCAGCGTGCTGGGTATGGACTACTACAATGAGCAGTTCTTC; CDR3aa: CASSVLGMDYYNEQFF
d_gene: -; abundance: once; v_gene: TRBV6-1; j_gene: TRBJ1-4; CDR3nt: TGTGCCAGCAGTGAAGCTGTGGGGGGACGGGTGGACGAAAAACTGTTTTTT; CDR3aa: CASSEAVGGRVDEKLFF
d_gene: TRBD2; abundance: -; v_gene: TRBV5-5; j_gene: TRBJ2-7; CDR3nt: TGTGCCAGCACCGGGACTAGCGGGAACTACGAGCAGTACTTC; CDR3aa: CASTGTSGNYEQYF
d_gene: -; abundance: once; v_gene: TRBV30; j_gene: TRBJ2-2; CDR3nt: TGTGCCTGGAGTGGGGTCGGGCCGAAGAACACCGGGGAGCTGTTTTTT; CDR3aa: CAWSGVGPKNTGELFF
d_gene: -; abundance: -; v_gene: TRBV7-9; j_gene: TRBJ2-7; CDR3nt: TGTGCCAGCAGCTTAGAAGGGGTCGAGCAGTACTTC; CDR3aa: CASSLEGVEQYF
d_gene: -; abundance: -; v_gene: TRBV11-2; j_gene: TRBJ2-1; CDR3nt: TGTGCCAGCAGCTTAGATTTTCCGGGCCACAATGAGCAGTTCTTC; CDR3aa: CASSLDFPGHNEQFF
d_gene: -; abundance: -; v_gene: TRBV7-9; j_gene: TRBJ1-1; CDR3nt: TGTGCCAGCAGCTTAGCGCGTAGGGGGGCAGTGGACACTGAAGCTTTCTTT; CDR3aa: CASSLARRGAVDTEAFF
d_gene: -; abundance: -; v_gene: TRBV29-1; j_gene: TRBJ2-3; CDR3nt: TGCAGCGCCGCAGCCCAAGACACAGATACGCAGTATTTT; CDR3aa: CSAAAQDTDTQYF
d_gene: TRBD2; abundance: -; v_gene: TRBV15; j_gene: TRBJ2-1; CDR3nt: TGTGCCACCGACTCGGGGGAGGGTGTTTTGAATGAGCAGTTCTTC; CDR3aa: CATDSGEGVLNEQFF
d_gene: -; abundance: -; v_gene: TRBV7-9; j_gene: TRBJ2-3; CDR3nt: TGTGCCAGCAGCTTAGAGAGCACCCTGTCTGGAGATACGCAGTATTTT; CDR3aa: CASSLESTLSGDTQYF
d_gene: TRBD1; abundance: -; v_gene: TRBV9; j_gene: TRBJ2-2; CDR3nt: TGTGCCAGCAGCGTAGTTTGGGACAGGGGGCCTAACACCGGGGAGCTGTTTTTT; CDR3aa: CASSVVWDRGPNTGELFF
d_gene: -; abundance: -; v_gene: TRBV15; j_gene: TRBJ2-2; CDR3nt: TGTGCCACCAGCAGAGTATTAGGATACACCGGGGAGCTGTTTTTT; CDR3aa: CATSRVLGYTGELFF
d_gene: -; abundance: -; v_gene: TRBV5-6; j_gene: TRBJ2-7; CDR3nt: TGTGCCAGCAGCCGGGCACTGGACTACTCCTACGAGCAGTACTTC; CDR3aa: CASSRALDYSYEQYF
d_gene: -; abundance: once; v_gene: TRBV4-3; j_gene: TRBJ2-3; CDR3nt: TGCGCCAGCAGCCAACTCGGTGGCGATGATACGCAGTATTTT; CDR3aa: CASSQLGGDDTQYF
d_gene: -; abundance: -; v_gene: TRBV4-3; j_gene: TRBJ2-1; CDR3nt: TGCGCCAGCAGCCAAGATTGGCAGGGCTACAATGAGCAGTTCTTC; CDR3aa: CASSQDWQGYNEQFF
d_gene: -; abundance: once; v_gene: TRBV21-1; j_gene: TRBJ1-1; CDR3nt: TGTGCCAGCAGCAAAGGGGCCTCGACAAGTCACCCCAACACTGAAGCTTTCTTT; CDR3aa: CASSKGASTSHPNTEAFF
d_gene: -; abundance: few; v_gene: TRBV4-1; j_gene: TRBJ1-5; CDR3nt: TGCGCCAGCAGCCAAGTGGGGAGGGATCAGCCCCAGCATTTT; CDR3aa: CASSQVGRDQPQHF
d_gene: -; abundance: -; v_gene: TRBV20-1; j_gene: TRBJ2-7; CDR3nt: TGCAGTGCTAGAGGAGGCGAGCAGTACTTC; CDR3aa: CSARGGEQYF
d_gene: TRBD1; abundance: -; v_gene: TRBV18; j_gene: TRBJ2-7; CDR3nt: TGTGCCAGCTCACCCTGGGACAGGGACCACGAGCAGTACTTC; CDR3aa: CASSPWDRDHEQYF
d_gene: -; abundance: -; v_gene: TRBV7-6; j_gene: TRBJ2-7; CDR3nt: TGTGCCAGCAGCTTAGCGGGTGGCACCGAGCAGTACTTC; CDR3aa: CASSLAGGTEQYF
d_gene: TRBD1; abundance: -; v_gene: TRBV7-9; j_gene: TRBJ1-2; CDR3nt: TGTGCCAGCAGCGGGGAGTGGACAGGGGAGAGATTATACTATGGCTACACCTTC; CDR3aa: CASSGEWTGERLYYGYTF
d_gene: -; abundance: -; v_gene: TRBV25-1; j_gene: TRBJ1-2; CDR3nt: TGTGCCAGCAGTGAGGCATCTACGGACTATGGCTACACCTTC; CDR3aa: CASSEASTDYGYTF
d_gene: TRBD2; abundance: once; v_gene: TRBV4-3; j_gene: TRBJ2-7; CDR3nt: TGCGCCAGCAGCCCCAATCTTAGCGGGAGCGGCTACGAGCAGTACTTC; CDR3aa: CASSPNLSGSGYEQYF
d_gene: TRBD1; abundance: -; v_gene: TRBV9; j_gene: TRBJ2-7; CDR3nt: TGTGCCAGCAGCGTAACCGGGACAGGGGGCTACGAGCAGTACTTC; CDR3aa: CASSVTGTGGYEQYF
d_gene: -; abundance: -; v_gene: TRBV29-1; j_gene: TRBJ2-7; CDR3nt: TGCAGCGTTGACAGGGACGACGAGCAGTACTTC; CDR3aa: CSVDRDDEQYF
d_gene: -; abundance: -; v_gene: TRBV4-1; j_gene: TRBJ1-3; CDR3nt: TGCGCCAGCAGCCAAGATAAGGGATTAGGAGGAAACACCATATATTTT; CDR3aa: CASSQDKGLGGNTIYF
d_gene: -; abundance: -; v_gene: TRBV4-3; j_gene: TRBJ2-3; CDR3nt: TGCGCCAGCAGCAAGGGCTCAGGGGAGGATACGCAGTATTTT; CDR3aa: CASSKGSGEDTQYF
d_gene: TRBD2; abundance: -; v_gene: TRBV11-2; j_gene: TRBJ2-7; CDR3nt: TGTGCCAGCAGCCAACCCGGTTTAGCGGGGGTCTACGAGCAGTACTTC; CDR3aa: CASSQPGLAGVYEQYF
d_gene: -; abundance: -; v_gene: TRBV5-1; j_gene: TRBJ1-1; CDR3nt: TGCGCCAGCAGCTTGGGGACAAGGGCGAACACTGAAGCTTTCTTT; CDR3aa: CASSLGTRANTEAFF
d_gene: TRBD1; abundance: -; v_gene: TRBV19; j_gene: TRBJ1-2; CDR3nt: TGTGCCAGTAGAACAGGGGCCGGCTACACCTTC; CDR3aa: CASRTGAGYTF
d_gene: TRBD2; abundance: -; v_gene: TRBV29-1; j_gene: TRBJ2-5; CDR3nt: TGCAGCCTACTACCGGGGGGCCAAGAGACCCAGTACTTC; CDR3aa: CSLLPGGQETQYF
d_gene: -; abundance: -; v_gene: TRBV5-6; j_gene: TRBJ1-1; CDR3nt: TGTGCCAGCAGACCCGGCGACGGGACGAGCACTGAAGCTTTCTTT; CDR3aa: CASRPGDGTSTEAFF
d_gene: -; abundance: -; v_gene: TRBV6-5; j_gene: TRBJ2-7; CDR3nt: TGTGCCTATACTGGACCGGGGAGGGAGCAGTACTTC; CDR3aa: CAYTGPGREQYF
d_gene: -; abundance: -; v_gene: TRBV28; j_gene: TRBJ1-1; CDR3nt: TGTGCCAGCACCACAGGGATAAAAGCTTTCTTT; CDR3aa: CASTTGIKAFF
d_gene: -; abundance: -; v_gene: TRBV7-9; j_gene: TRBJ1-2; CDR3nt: TGTGCCAGCAGCTCGACAGACGATAACTATGGCTACACCTTC; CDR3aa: CASSSTDDNYGYTF
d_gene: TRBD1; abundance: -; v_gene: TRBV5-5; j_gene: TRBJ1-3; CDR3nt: TGTGCCAGCAGCTTGTACAGGGGTGACACCATATATTTT; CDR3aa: CASSLYRGDTIYF
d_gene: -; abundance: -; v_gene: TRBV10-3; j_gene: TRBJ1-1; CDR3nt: TGTGCCATCAGCCTGAGTGGGGTCAACACTGAAGCTTTCTTT; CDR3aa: CAISLSGVNTEAFF
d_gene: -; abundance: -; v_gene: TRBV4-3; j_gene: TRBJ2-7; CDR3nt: TGCGCCAGCAGCCAAGATTTGAGTTACGAGCAGTACTTC; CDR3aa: CASSQDLSYEQYF
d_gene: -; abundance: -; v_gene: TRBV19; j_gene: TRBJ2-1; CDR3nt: TGTGCCAGTACCCCAACAGGGTTCGATGAGCAGTTCTTC; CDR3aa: CASTPTGFDEQFF
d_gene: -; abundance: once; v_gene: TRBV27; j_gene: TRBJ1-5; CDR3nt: TGTGCCAGCAGTTTAGGAGGGGATCAGCCCCAGCATTTT; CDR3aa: CASSLGGDQPQHF
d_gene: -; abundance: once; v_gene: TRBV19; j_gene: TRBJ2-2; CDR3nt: TGTGCCAGTAGTATTGTCCAGGGGGGAACCGGGGAGCTGTTTTTT; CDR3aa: CASSIVQGGTGELFF
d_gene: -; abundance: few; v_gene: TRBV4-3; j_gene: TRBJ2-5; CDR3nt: TGCGCCAGCAGCCAGGGGTATCAAGAGACCCAGTACTTC; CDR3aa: CASSQGYQETQYF
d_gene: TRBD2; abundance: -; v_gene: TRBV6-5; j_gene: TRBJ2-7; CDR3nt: TGTGCCAGCAGTGGGGCTAGCGGGGCCTCCTACGAGCAGTACTTC; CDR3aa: CASSGASGASYEQYF
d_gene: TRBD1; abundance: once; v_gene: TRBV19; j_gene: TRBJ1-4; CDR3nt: TGTGCCAGTAGTATTGGGGGACAGCCTAATGAAAAACTGTTTTTT; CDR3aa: CASSIGGQPNEKLFF
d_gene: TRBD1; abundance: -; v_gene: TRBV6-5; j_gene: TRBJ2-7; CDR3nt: TGTGCCAGCAGTTACCGAGGACAGGGGGCGGGCTACGAGCAGTACTTC; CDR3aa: CASSYRGQGAGYEQYF
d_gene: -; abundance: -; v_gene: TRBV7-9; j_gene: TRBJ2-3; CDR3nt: TGTGCCAGCAGCTTAGCGCTCGCAGGGAGCACAGATACGCAGTATTTT; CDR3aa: CASSLALAGSTDTQYF